This TCR beta chain is from a study of T cells in localized non-small cell lung cancer. The CDR3 runs 12 residues. The germline CDR1 and CDR2 sequences are SGHRS and YFSETQ. Trimming removed 0 bases from V and 6 bases from J, with 6 bases in between. Clones were read by immunoSEQ multiplex PCR, and TCRdb kept only the in-frame ones, dropping some. The table has under 40,000 clones, over 75% seen once. The specimen comprised peripheral blood, sampled before any cancer treatment. The chain couples TRBV5-1 to TRBJ1-1, with D perhaps TRBD1 (5 bases). This receptor was taken from a male donor aged 60 or over with stage III squamous cell lung carcinoma. For the CDR3, the DNA is TGCGCCAGCAGCTTGGACAGGTCTGAAGCTTTCTTT. This encodes CASSLDRSEAFF.